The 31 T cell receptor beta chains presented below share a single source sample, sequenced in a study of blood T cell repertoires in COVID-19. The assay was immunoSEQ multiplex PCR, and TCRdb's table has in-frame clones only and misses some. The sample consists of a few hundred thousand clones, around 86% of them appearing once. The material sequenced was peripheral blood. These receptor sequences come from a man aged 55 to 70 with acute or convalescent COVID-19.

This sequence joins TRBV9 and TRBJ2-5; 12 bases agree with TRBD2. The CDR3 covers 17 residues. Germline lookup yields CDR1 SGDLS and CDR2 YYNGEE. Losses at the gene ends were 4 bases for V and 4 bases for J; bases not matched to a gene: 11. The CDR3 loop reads CASSTDPSGGALETQYF. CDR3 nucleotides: TGTGCCAGCAGCACCGACCCTAGCGGGGGGGCCTTAGAGACCCAGTACTTC. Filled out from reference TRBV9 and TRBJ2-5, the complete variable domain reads DSGVTQTPKHLITATGQRVTLRCSPRSGDLSVYWYQQSLDQGLQFLIQYYNGEERAKGNILERFSAQQFPDLHSELNLSSLELGDSALYFCASSTDPSGGALETQYFGPGTRLLVL.

The CDR3 reads CASSLVAYEQYF. In DNA, the CDR3 is TGTGCCAGCAGTTTAGTGGCATACGAGCAGTACTTC. This chain links TRBV28 with TRBJ2-7; D is ambiguous. Germline CDR1 MDHEN, CDR2 SYDVKM. The CDR3 is 12 amino acids. Trimming removed 2 bases at V and 4 bases at J, with 6 bases between.

This chain's CDR3 is CASSQDGIPGGKLFF. In DNA form, the CDR3 reads TGCGCCAGCAGCCAAGACGGGATCCCTGGAGGAAAACTGTTTTTT. V usage is TRBV4-1 and J usage is TRBJ1-4; no definite D call. Germline V gene data show CDR1 as MGHRA and CDR2 as YSYEKL. The CDR3 contains 15 residues. The germline V and J ends were trimmed by 0 bases and 10 bases, with 15 bases remaining between them.

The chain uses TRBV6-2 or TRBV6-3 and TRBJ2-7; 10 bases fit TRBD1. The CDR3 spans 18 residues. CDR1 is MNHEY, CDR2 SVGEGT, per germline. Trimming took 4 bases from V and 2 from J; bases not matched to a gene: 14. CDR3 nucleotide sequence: TGTGCCAGCAGTTTACGAACGCCGGGACAGGGGCCCCCCTACGAGCAGTACTTC. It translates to CASSLRTPGQGPPYEQYF.

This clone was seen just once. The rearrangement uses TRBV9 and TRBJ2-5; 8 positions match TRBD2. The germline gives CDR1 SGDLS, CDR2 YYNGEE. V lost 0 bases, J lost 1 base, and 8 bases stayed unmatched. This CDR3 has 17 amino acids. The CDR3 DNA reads TGTGCCAGCAGCGTAGGCGGGGGGTTCTCGCTCCAAGAGACCCAGTACTTC. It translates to CASSVGGGFSLQETQYF.

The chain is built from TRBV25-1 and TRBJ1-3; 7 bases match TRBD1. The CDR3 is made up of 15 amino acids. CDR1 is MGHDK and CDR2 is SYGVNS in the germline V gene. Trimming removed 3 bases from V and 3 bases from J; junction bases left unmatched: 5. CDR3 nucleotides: TGTGCCAGCAGTGAGCTGACAGGGTATGGAAACACCATATATTTT. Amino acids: CASSELTGYGNTIYF. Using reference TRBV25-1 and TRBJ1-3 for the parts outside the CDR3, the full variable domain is EADIYQTPRYLVIGTGKKITLECSQTMGHDKMYWYQQDPGMELHLIHYSYGVNSTEKGDLSSESTVSRIRTEHFPLTLESARPSHTSQYLCASSELTGYGNTIYFGEGSWLTVV.

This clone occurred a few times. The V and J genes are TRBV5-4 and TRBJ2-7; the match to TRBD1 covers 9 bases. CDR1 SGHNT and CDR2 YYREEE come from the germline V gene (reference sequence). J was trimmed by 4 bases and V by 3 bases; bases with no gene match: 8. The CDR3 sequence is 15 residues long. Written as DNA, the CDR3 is TGTGCCAGCAGCTCCCCGGGACAGGGTATTTACGAGCAGTACTTC. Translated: CASSSPGQGIYEQYF. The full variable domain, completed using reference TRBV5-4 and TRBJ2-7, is ETGVTQSPTHLIKTRGQQVTLRCSSQSGHNTVSWYQQALGQGPQFIFQYYREEENGRGNFPPRFSGLQFPNYSSELNVNALELDDSALYLCASSSPGQGIYEQYFGPGTRLTVT.

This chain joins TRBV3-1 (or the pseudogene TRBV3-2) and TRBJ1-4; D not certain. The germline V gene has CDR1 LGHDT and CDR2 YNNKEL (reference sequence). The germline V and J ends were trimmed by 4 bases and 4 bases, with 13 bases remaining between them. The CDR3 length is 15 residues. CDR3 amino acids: CASSRTGKNNEKLFF. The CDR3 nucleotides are TGTGCCAGCAGCCGAACCGGGAAGAATAATGAAAAACTGTTTTTT.

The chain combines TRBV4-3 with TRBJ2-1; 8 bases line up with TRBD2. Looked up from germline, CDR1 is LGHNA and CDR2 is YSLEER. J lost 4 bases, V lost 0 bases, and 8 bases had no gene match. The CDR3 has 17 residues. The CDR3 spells CASSQEASGGLYNEQFF. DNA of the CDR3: TGCGCCAGCAGCCAAGAAGCCAGCGGGGGCCTTTACAATGAGCAGTTCTTC.

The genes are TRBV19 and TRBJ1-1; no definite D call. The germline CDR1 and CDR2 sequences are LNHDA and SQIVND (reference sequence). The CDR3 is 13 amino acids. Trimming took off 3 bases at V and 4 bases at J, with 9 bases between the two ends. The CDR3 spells CASSMSRGTEAFF. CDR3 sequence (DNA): TGTGCCAGTAGTATGAGTAGAGGCACTGAAGCTTTCTTT.

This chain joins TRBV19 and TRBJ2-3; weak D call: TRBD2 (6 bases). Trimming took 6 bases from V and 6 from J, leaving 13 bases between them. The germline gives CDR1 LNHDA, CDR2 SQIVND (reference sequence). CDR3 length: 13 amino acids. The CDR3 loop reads CASSLGGSDTQYF. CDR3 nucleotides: TGTGCCAGTAGCCTTGGGGGGTCGGATACGCAGTATTTT.

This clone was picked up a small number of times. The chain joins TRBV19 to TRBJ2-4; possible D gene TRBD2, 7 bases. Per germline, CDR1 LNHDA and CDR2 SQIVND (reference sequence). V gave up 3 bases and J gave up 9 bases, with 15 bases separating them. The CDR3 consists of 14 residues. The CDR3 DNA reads TGTGCCAGTAGTATTGGGGGGGCGCTCGGCATTCAGTACTTC. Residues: CASSIGGALGIQYF.

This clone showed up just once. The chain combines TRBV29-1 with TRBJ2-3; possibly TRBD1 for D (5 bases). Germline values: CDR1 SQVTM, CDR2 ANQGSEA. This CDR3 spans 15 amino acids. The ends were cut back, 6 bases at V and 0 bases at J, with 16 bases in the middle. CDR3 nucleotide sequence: TGCAGCGTCGCTGGTGGGGCAGCCAGCACAGATACGCAGTATTTT. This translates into CSVAGGAASTDTQYF.

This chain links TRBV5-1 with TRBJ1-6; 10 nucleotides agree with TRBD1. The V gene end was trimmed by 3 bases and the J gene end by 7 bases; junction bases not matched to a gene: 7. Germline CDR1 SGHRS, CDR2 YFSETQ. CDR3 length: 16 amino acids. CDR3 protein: CASSSTGGAGNSPLHF. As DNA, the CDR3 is TGCGCCAGCAGCTCGACAGGGGGCGCTGGGAATTCACCCCTCCACTTT. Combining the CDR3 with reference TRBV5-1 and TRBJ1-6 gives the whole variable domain KAGVTQTPRYLIKTRGQQVTLSCSPISGHRSVSWYQQTPGQGLQFLFEYFSETQRNKGNFPGRFSGRQFSNSRSEMNVSTLELGDSALYLCASSSTGGAGNSPLHFGNGTRLTVT.

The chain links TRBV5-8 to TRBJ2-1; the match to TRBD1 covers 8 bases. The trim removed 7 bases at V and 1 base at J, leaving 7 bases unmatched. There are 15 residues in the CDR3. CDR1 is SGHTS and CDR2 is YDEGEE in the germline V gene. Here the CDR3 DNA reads TGTGCCAGCCTGACAGGGGCGAGTTCCTACAATGAGCAGTTCTTC. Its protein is CASLTGASSYNEQFF.

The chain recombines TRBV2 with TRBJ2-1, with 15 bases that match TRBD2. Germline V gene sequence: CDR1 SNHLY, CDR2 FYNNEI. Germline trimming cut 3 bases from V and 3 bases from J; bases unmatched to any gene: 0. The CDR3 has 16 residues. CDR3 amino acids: CASSEGLAGGYNEQFF. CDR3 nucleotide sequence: TGTGCCAGCAGTGAGGGACTAGCGGGGGGCTACAATGAGCAGTTCTTC.

The CDR3 loop is CASSQASGNYGYTF. The CDR3 nucleotides read TGCGCCAGCAGCCAAGCATCGGGGAACTATGGCTACACCTTC. The chain has TRBV4-1 and TRBJ1-2, with no clear D. Germline V gene data show CDR1 as MGHRA and CDR2 as YSYEKL. This CDR3 comprises 14 residues. Trimming stripped 1 base from V and 2 bases from J, with 8 bases between.

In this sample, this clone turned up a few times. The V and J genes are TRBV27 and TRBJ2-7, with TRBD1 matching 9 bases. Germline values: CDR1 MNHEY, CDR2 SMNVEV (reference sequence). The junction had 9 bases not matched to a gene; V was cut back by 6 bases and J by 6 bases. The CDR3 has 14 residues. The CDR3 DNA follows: TGTGCCAGCAGCCTGGACAGGGGTCGAAGCGAGCAGTACTTC. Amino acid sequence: CASSLDRGRSEQYF.

CDR3: CASSQEPGGVSTDTQYF. CDR3 nucleotide sequence: TGCGCCAGCAGCCAAGAACCGGGGGGCGTTAGCACAGATACGCAGTATTTT. V and J are TRBV4-3 and TRBJ2-3; perhaps TRBD2 as D (7 bases). Germline V gives CDR1 LGHNA, CDR2 YSLEER. V lost 0 bases and J 0 bases, leaving 13 bases between the germline ends. The CDR3 has 17 residues.

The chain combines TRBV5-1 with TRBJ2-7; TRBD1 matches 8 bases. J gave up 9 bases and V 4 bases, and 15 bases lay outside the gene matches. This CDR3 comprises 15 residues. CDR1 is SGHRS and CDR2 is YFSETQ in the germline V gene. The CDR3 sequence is CASSQDRVLQGGQYF. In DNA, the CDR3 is TGCGCCAGCAGCCAGGACAGGGTGCTCCAAGGGGGGCAGTACTTC.

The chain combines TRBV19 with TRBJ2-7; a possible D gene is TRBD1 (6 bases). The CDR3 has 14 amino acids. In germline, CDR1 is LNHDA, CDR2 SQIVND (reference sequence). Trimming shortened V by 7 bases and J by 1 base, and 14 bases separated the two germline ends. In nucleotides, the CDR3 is TGTGCCAGTAACATACCGGGACAATCCTACGAGCAGTACTTC. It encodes CASNIPGQSYEQYF.

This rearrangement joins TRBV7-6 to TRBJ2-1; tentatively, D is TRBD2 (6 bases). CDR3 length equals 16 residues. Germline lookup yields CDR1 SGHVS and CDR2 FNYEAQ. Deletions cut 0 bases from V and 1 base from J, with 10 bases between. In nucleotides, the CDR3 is TGTGCCAGCAGCTTAGCACCGGGGGAGTCCTACAATGAGCAGTTCTTC. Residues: CASSLAPGESYNEQFF.

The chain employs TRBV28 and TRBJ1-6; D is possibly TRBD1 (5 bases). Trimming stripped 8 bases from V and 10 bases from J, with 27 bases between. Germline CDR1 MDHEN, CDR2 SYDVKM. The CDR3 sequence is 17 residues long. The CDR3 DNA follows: TGTGCCAGCGTCGTTGGTGGGGCCCTACTTTCTGTCTCACCCCTCCACTTT. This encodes CASVVGGALLSVSPLHF.

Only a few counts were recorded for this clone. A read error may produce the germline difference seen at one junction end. CDR3 protein: CSASNNNEAFF. The CDR3 DNA follows: TGCAGTGCTAGCAATAACAATGAAGCTTTCTTT. The chain couples TRBV20-1 to TRBJ1-1; D call uncertain. Germline V gene sequence: CDR1 DFQATT, CDR2 SNEGSKA (reference sequence). This CDR3 is built from 11 residues.

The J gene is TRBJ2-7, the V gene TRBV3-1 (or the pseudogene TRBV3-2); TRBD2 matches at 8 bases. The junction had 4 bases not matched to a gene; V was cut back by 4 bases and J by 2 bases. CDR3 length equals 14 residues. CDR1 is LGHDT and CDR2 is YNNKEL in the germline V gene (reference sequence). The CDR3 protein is CASSRGTRPYEQYF. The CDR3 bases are TGTGCCAGCAGCCGTGGGACTAGGCCCTACGAGCAGTACTTC.

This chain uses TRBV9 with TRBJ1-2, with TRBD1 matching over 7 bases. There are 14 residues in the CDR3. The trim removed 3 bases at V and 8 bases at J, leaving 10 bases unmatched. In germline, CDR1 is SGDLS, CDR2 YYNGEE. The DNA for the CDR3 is TGTGCCAGCAGCGCTACATCGTGGACAGGCGGCTACACCTTC. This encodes CASSATSWTGGYTF.

The CDR3 DNA follows: TGTGCCAGCAGCTCCACACAGGGGGTGAACTATGGCTACACCTTC. Translation gives CASSSTQGVNYGYTF. The chain combines TRBV5-4 with TRBJ1-2; 8 nucleotides line up with TRBD1. CDR3 length: 15 amino acids. V trimming: 3 bases; J trimming: 2 bases; junction bases outside the gene matches: 6. Germline CDR1 reads SGHNT; CDR2 reads YYREEE (reference sequence).

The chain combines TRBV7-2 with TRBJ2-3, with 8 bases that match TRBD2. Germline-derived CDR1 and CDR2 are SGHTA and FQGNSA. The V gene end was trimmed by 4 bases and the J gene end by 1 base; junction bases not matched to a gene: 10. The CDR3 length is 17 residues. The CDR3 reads CASSSYRERGRTDTQYF. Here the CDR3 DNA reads TGTGCCAGCAGCTCCTACCGTGAGCGGGGGCGCACAGATACGCAGTATTTT.

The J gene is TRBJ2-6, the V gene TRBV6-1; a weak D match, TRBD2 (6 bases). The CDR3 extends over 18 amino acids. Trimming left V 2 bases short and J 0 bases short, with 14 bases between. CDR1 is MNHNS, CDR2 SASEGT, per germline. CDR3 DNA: TGTGCCAGCAGTGAATTTGGGGGGTCCACCTCTGGGGCCAACGTCCTGACTTTC. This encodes CASSEFGGSTSGANVLTF.

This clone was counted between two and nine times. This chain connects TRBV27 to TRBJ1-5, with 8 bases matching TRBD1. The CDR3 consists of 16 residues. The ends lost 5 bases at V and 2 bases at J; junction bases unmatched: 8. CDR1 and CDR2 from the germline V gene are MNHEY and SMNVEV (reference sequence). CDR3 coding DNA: TGTGCCAGCAGTCCCATTGGACAGGGTGGCAATCAGCCCCAGCATTTT. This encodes CASSPIGQGGNQPQHF.

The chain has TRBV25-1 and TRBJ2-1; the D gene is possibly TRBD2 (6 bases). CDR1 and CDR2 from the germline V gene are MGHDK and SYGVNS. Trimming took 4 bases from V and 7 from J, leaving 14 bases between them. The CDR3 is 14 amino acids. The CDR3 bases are TGTGCCAGCAGTGGTGGAGGGGTAGGTAATGAGCAGTTCTTC. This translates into CASSGGGVGNEQFF. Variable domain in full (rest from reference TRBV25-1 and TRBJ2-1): EADIYQTPRYLVIGTGKKITLECSQTMGHDKMYWYQQDPGMELHLIHYSYGVNSTEKGDLSSESTVSRIRTEHFPLTLESARPSHTSQYLCASSGGGVGNEQFFGPGTRLTVL.